This entry lists 12 T cell receptor beta chains sequenced from one sample in a study of cytomegalovirus exposure and HLA in healthy donors. PCR primers comprised 60 Vbeta and 13 Jbeta primers. The repertoire was sequenced with immunoSEQ multiplex PCR; TCRdb's copy has only in-frame clones and lacks some. The table records roughly 120,000 clones, roughly four fifths of them present only once. The sample was PBMCs. The receptor source for this set is a woman between 18 and 29 years old in good health and CMV-seronegative.

CDR3 nucleotide sequence: TGTGCCAGCAGCCCTACTAGGAGCCAGAACACCATATATTTT. Residues: CASSPTRSQNTIYF. The chain has TRBV11-3 and TRBJ1-3; unclear D gene. This CDR3 is built from 14 residues. Trimming removed 5 bases from V and 7 bases from J, with 15 bases in between. Germline assignment: CDR1 SGHNT and CDR2 YENEEA.

The rearrangement uses TRBV19 and TRBJ1-1; weak D call: TRBD1 (6 bases). CDR1 is LNHDA and CDR2 is SQIVND in the germline V gene (reference sequence). The CDR3 runs to 15 residues. The V end lost 5 bases, the J end lost 7 bases, and 20 bases lay between the germline ends. Here the CDR3 DNA reads TGTGCCAGTAGTCCTGGGGTGACAGGTACTTTTGAAGCTTTCTTT. Its protein product is CASSPGVTGTFEAFF.

This chain links TRBV7-9 with TRBJ2-2; tentative D call: TRBD1 (6 bases). Per the germline V gene, CDR1 is SEHNR and CDR2 is FQNEAQ (reference sequence). The CDR3 loop spans 15 amino acids. The V gene lost 5 bases and the J gene lost 4 bases, with 14 bases spanning the gap. CDR3 loop: CASSPGTLPTGELFF. The CDR3 DNA is TGTGCCAGCAGCCCCGGGACACTTCCCACCGGGGAGCTGTTTTTT.

The chain couples TRBV6-6 to TRBJ2-7; 7 nucleotides agree with TRBD1. The CDR3 has 15 residues. Germline loops: CDR1 MNHNY, CDR2 SVGAGI (reference sequence). V dropped 6 bases and J dropped 4; count of bases not matched to a gene: 12. The CDR3 sequence: CASRPTGENLYEQYF. In DNA, the CDR3 is TGTGCCAGCAGGCCCACAGGGGAAAATCTTTACGAGCAGTACTTC.

The chain has TRBV7-2 and TRBJ1-3; TRBD1 aligns across 8 bases. The J segment lost 3 bases and the V segment lost 1 base, leaving 8 bases of the junction unmatched. Germline lookup yields CDR1 SGHTA and CDR2 FQGNSA. The CDR3 spans 17 residues. CDR3 residues: CASSLVPGGVVGNTIYF. In DNA form, the CDR3 reads TGTGCCAGCAGCTTAGTTCCAGGGGGCGTGGTTGGAAACACCATATATTTT.

A single count supports this clone. V is TRBV27 and J is TRBJ1-5; 8 bases are shared with TRBD1. CDR3 length: 13 amino acids. Losses at the gene ends were 6 bases for V and 4 bases for J; bases not matched to a gene: 2. Germline values: CDR1 MNHEY, CDR2 SMNVEV (reference sequence). The CDR3 here is CASRRTGNQPQHF. The DNA for the CDR3 is TGTGCCAGCAGGCGGACAGGGAATCAGCCCCAGCATTTT.

The chain combines TRBV7-6 with TRBJ2-3; a weak D match, TRBD2 (5 bases). Looked up from germline, CDR1 is SGHVS and CDR2 is FNYEAQ. Trimming shortened V by 8 bases and J by 4 bases, and 22 bases separated the two germline ends. The CDR3 runs 16 residues. In DNA form, the CDR3 reads TGTGCCAGCGGTTCTCCAAGGACCGCCGGGGCAGATACGCAGTATTTT. This sequence encodes CASGSPRTAGADTQYF.

J is TRBJ1-2 and V is TRBV5-8, with a weak D call TRBD1 (5 bases). This CDR3 is built from 15 residues. V was shortened by 2 bases and J by 0 bases, with 11 bases between the two germline ends. CDR1 is SGHTS, CDR2 YDEGEE, per germline. CDR3 protein: CASSFLTGANYGYTF. The CDR3 DNA follows: TGTGCCAGCAGCTTCCTTACAGGAGCTAACTATGGCTACACCTTC. The variable domain in full, with the rest retrieved from reference TRBV5-8 and TRBJ1-2, is EAGVTQSPTHLIKTRGQQATLRCSPISGHTSVYWYQQALGLGLQFLLWYDEGEERNRGNFPPRFSGRQFPNYSSELNVNALELEDSALYLCASSFLTGANYGYTFGSGTRLTVV.

The CDR3 region has the DNA TGCGCCAGCAGCTTGCCAGGGGGAAGATGGGCGAACACTGAAGCTTTCTTT. Residues: CASSLPGGRWANTEAFF. The chain joins TRBV5-1 to TRBJ1-1, with 7 nucleotides matching TRBD1. The CDR3 is 17 residues long. V trimming: 1 base; J trimming: 1 base; junction bases outside the gene matches: 10. Germline V CDR1 and CDR2: SGHRS, YFSETQ. The whole variable domain, filled in from reference TRBV5-1 and TRBJ1-1, reads KAGVTQTPRYLIKTRGQQVTLSCSPISGHRSVSWYQQTPGQGLQFLFEYFSETQRNKGNFPGRFSGRQFSNSRSEMNVSTLELGDSALYLCASSLPGGRWANTEAFFGQGTRLTVV.

The V and J genes are TRBV5-1 and TRBJ1-6, with 8 bases lining up with TRBD1. CDR3 length: 16 residues. CDR1 SGHRS and CDR2 YFSETQ come from the germline V gene. V lost 1 base to trimming and J lost 8 bases; unmatched junction nucleotides: 8. CDR3 amino acids: CASSLSGYRGDSPLHF. Written as DNA, the CDR3 is TGCGCCAGCAGCTTGAGTGGCTACAGGGGGGATTCACCCCTCCACTTT.

The rearrangement uses TRBV11-2 and TRBJ1-4; D not resolved. Germline CDR1 SGHAT, CDR2 FQNNGV. V was trimmed by 5 bases and J by 7 bases, leaving 8 bases between them. The CDR3 is 12 amino acids. In DNA form, the CDR3 reads TGTGCCAGCAGCGTCCGGGGTGAAAAACTGTTTTTT. Protein sequence: CASSVRGEKLFF.

This CDR3 reads CASRPDRGANQPQHF. The CDR3 DNA sequence: TGTGCCAGCAGACCCGACAGGGGCGCGAATCAGCCCCAGCATTTT. The V gene is TRBV28, the J gene TRBJ1-5, with 8 bases fitting TRBD1. The J segment lost 4 bases and the V segment lost 6 bases, leaving 8 bases of the junction unmatched. This CDR3 comprises 15 residues. In germline, CDR1 is MDHEN, CDR2 SYDVKM.